A selection of T cell receptor beta chains follows, all from one sample in a study of blood T cell repertoires in COVID-19. The data were produced by immunoSEQ multiplex PCR, yet TCRdb's version contains in-frame clones alone and is incomplete. This sample has 300,000 to 350,000 clones, with about 90% found just once. Sample: peripheral blood. These receptors originate from a woman aged 25 to 39 with COVID-19, enrolled during active disease. Both conserved end residues are part of each CDR3. D genes are given only for firm matches. Not all rows give a size; the values are once, few, many and, for expanded clones, a class.

TRBJ2-1,NA,TRBD2,TRBV7-2,TGTGCCAGCAGCTTTCACGTGGGACTAGACAATGAGCAGTTCTTC,CASSFHVGLDNEQFF
TRBJ2-7,once,NA,TRBV6-5,TGTGCCAGCACCCGGGGTATACCGGCTGGGGAGCAGTACTTC,CASTRGIPAGEQYF
TRBJ2-2,NA,NA,TRBV7-2,TGTGCCAGCAGCCCTCAGGGAGTAGGGGGGGAGGAGCTGTTTTTT,CASSPQGVGGEELFF
TRBJ1-3,NA,NA,TRBV5-1,TGCGCCAGCAGCTTGGATGGGGCAGGGCCCTCTGGAAACACCATATATTTT,CASSLDGAGPSGNTIYF
TRBJ2-1,NA,TRBD2,TRBV13,TGTGCCAGCAGCGAATGGACTAGCGGGAGGCGTAATGAGCAGTTCTTC,CASSEWTSGRRNEQFF
TRBJ2-3,NA,NA,TRBV5-1,TGCGCCAGCAGCTTGTCCACTGGTGTGGATACGCAGTATTTT,CASSLSTGVDTQYF
TRBJ1-4,NA,NA,TRBV5-4,TGTGCCAGCAGCCGTCTGGGGGAGGGTTCGTGGAAACTGTTTTTT,CASSRLGEGSWKLFF
TRBJ2-1,once,NA,TRBV3-1/TRBV3-2,TGTGCCAGCAGCTTGAACACAAATGAGCAGTTCTTC,CASSLNTNEQFF
TRBJ2-1,NA,NA,TRBV29-1,TGCAGCGTTGCCCCAGGGCCTGAGCAGTTCTTC,CSVAPGPEQFF
TRBJ1-2,NA,NA,TRBV21-1,TGTGCCAGCAGCAAAGCCGGGACAGGTTGTGGTACTAATGGCTACACCTTC,CASSKAGTGCGTNGYTF
TRBJ2-1,NA,TRBD2,TRBV5-1,TGCGCCAGCAGCGACGGGACTAGCGGGACTAATGAGCAGTTCTTC,CASSDGTSGTNEQFF
TRBJ2-2,NA,TRBD1,TRBV15,TGTGCCACCAGCAGTCCCACCCCGGGACAGGGCAACCGGGAGCTGTTTTTT,CATSSPTPGQGNRELFF
TRBJ2-1,NA,NA,TRBV28,TGTGCCAGCAGTGGGGGGGGCGGGTACTACAATGAGCAGTTCTTC,CASSGGGGYYNEQFF
TRBJ2-1,NA,NA,TRBV5-1,TGCGCCAGCAGCTTCTCCGGGACTGGATTCAATGAGCAGTTCTTC,CASSFSGTGFNEQFF
TRBJ1-4,once,NA,TRBV27,TGTGCCAGCAGACCCGCCTCGGACAGTCCAACTAATGAAAAACTGTTTTTT,CASRPASDSPTNEKLFF
TRBJ2-3,NA,TRBD2,TRBV10-3,TGTGCCATCAGTGAGTCTATGGCGGGAGCAGATACGCAGTATTTT,CAISESMAGADTQYF
TRBJ1-3,NA,NA,TRBV9,TGTGCCAGCAGCTCGAGCCTCGGAAACACCATATATTTT,CASSSSLGNTIYF
TRBJ2-2,NA,NA,TRBV29-1,TGCAGCGTTGAACTACGGGCCGGGGAGCTGTTTTTT,CSVELRAGELFF
TRBJ2-7,once,TRBD2,TRBV11-2,TGTGCCAGCAGTTGGAGTACTAGCGCATCCGGCGAGCAGTACTTC,CASSWSTSASGEQYF
TRBJ1-4,few,NA,TRBV5-1,TGCGCCAGCAGCCCAGACATAGGCGCTAATGAAAAACTGTTTTTT,CASSPDIGANEKLFF
TRBJ2-2,NA,NA,TRBV11-2,TGTGCCAGCACCGGAGCGGGCAACGGGGAGCTGTTTTTT,CASTGAGNGELFF
TRBJ1-6,NA,NA,TRBV27,TGTGCCAGCAGGCCAGATACCCATGATTCACCCCTCCACTTT,CASRPDTHDSPLHF
TRBJ2-2,NA,TRBD2,TRBV7-2,TGTGCCAGCAGCTCACTAGCGGGCGAAACCGGGGAGCTGTTTTTT,CASSSLAGETGELFF
TRBJ2-7,NA,NA,TRBV5-1,TGCGCCAGCAGCATTGGAACAGGGTCCTACGAGCAGTACTTC,CASSIGTGSYEQYF
TRBJ1-3,NA,TRBD1,TRBV10-3,TGTGCCATCAGGGGACAGACTCTCTCTGGAAACACCATATATTTT,CAIRGQTLSGNTIYF
TRBJ1-1,NA,NA,TRBV6-1,TGTGCCAGCAGTGATTGGGGGGGAACGAACACTGAAGCTTTCTTT,CASSDWGGTNTEAFF
TRBJ1-2,NA,NA,TRBV5-6,TGTGCCAGCAGCTTGGGACAGAACTATGGCTACACCTTC,CASSLGQNYGYTF
TRBJ1-2,NA,NA,TRBV2,TGTGCCAGCAGCCAAGGGGTGGGAGGCTACACCTTC,CASSQGVGGYTF
TRBJ1-2,NA,NA,TRBV24-1,TGTGCCACCAGTGATGCCGTCGGCTATGGCTACACCTTC,CATSDAVGYGYTF
TRBJ2-1,NA,TRBD1,TRBV9,TGTGCCAGCAGCATAAGGGACAGGGGTTATGAGCAGTTCTTC,CASSIRDRGYEQFF
TRBJ1-1,NA,NA,TRBV4-1,TGCGCCAGCAGCCAAGTGTTGCCAGGGCGTCTCGGGACTGAAGCTTTCTTT,CASSQVLPGRLGTEAFF
TRBJ1-1,NA,NA,TRBV19,TGTGCCAGTAGTAATTCCCCAGGGCGGACGTACGCTTTCTTT,CASSNSPGRTYAFF
TRBJ2-7,once,TRBD2,TRBV7-2,TGTGCCAGCAGCCCTAACGGGGGGGAGGGACTGGAGCAGTACTTC,CASSPNGGEGLEQYF
TRBJ1-3,NA,TRBD1,TRBV30,TGTGCCTGGACAGGGGGAGGAAACACCATATATTTT,CAWTGGGNTIYF
TRBJ2-7,NA,TRBD2,TRBV4-1,TGCGCCAGCAGCCAAGATACTAGCGGGAGGGCCGAGCAGTACTTC,CASSQDTSGRAEQYF
TRBJ2-1,few,NA,TRBV11-2,TGTGCCAGCAGCTTACGGCGGGCTCCCTACAATGAGCAGTTCTTC,CASSLRRAPYNEQFF
TRBJ2-3,NA,NA,TRBV4-2,TGTGCCAGCAGCCACCGTAGCACAGATACGCAGTATTTT,CASSHRSTDTQYF
TRBJ2-5,NA,NA,TRBV29-1,TGCAGCTCTATGGGGGCAGACAAACAAGAGACCCAGTACTTC,CSSMGADKQETQYF
TRBJ2-1,NA,TRBD2,TRBV9,TGTGCCAGCAGCACAGGACTAGCGGGAGGGCTCCTACAAGATGAGCAGTTCTTC,CASSTGLAGGLLQDEQFF
TRBJ1-1,NA,TRBD1,TRBV5-1,TGCGCCAGCAGCCCCGGACAGGGAGGGTGGAACACTGAAGCTTTCTTT,CASSPGQGGWNTEAFF
TRBJ2-1,NA,NA,TRBV9,TGTGCCAGCAGCGTAGTGTCAAACAATGAGCAGTTCTTC,CASSVVSNNEQFF
TRBJ1-3,NA,NA,TRBV6-5,TGTGCCAGCAGCCCAGGGGTGGGAGGAAACACCATATATTTT,CASSPGVGGNTIYF
TRBJ2-2,NA,TRBD2,TRBV9,TGTGCCAGCAGCCCCCATGGCGGGTTGCGGGAGGGCGGGGAGCTGTTTTTT,CASSPHGGLREGGELFF
TRBJ2-7,NA,NA,TRBV10-1,TGCGCCAGCAGTGCGACAGGGAGGTACGACGAGCAGTACTTC,CASSATGRYDEQYF
TRBJ1-6,NA,TRBD1,TRBV5-4,TGTGCCAGCAGCACCGGGACAGGGGGCAATAATTCACCCCTCCACTTT,CASSTGTGGNNSPLHF
TRBJ2-1,NA,TRBD2,TRBV27,TGTGCCAGCAGTTTACTGACCGGACTAGCGGGGGCCGAGCAGTTCTTC,CASSLLTGLAGAEQFF
TRBJ2-1,NA,NA,TRBV19,TGTGCCAGTTCCCTCTCCCAGGAATACAATGAGCAGTTCTTC,CASSLSQEYNEQFF
TRBJ1-1,once,NA,TRBV6-1,TGTGCCAGCAGTGAGCGATTTCGAGGGATCGGTACTGAAGCTTTCTTT,CASSERFRGIGTEAFF
TRBJ1-1,NA,TRBD1,TRBV9,TGTGCCAGCAGCGTGACAGGACAGGGCTTTCAAGCTTTCTTT,CASSVTGQGFQAFF
TRBJ2-1,NA,TRBD1,TRBV19,TGTGCCAGTAAAATGGACAGGGAACACAATGAGCAGTTCTTC,CASKMDREHNEQFF
TRBJ1-2,NA,NA,TRBV9,TGTGCCAGCAGCGTAGACCCACTCGTCGATAAGGGCTACACCTTC,CASSVDPLVDKGYTF